One TCR beta chain is described in this entry. The entry originates in a study of control samples from healthy donors and cancer patients. The table came from immunoSEQ multiplex PCR; TCRdb's copy has only in-frame clones and leaves some out. The sample lists approximately 190,000 clones, approximately 91% occurring once. The V and J ends lost 6 bases and 7 bases respectively, with 15 bases between them. This CDR3 has 13 residues. Germline-derived CDR1 and CDR2 are SQVTM and ANQGSEA. The rearrangement uses TRBV29-1 and TRBJ1-4; a weak D match, TRBD1 (5 bases). The specimen was blood. The receptor was isolated from a man aged 25-40 years in good health. The CDR3 DNA reads TGCAGCGTCGCCGGACAAAAGGGTGAAAAACTGTTTTTT. This sequence encodes CSVAGQKGEKLFF.